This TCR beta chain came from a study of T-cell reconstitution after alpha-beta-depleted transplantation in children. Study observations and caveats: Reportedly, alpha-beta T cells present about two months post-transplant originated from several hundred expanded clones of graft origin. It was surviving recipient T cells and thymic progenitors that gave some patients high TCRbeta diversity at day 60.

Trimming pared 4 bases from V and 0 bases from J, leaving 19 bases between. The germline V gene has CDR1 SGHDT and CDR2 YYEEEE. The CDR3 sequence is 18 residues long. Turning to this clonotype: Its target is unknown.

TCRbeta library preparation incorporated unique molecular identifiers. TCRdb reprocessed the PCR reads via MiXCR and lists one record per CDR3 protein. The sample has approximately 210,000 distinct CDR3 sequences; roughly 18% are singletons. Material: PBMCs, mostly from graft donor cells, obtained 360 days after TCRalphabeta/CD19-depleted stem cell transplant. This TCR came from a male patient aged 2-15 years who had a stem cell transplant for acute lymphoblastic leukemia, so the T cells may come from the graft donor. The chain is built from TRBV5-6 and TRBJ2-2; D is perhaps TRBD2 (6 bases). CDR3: CASSSPGYPGANTGELFF. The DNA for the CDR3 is TGTGCCAGCAGCAGCCCCGGTTATCCGGGGGCGAACACCGGGGAGCTGTTTTTT. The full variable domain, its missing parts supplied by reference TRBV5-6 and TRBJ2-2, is DAGVTQSPTHLIKTRGQQVTLRCSPKSGHDTVSWYQQALGQGPQFIFQYYEEEERQRGNFPDRFSGHQFPNYSSELNVNALLLGDSALYLCASSSPGYPGANTGELFFGEGSRLTVL.